This T cell receptor beta chain appears in the sequencing data of a study of siplizumab effects on memory and regulatory T cells (dated by TCRdb to 2018 to 2020). Looking at the study overall: Across under ten responder-stimulator pairs, paired mixed lymphocyte reactions were conducted with siplizumab at 1 ug/mL and without drug. The effect of the anti-CD2 antibody siplizumab on alloreactive T-cell subsets was examined in allogeneic mixed lymphocyte reactions constructed from human PBMCs. Results and caveats for the whole study, not just this receptor: Sequences below about 10^-5 frequency were poorly captured, so only a minor fraction of alloreactive clones could be mapped to unstimulated subsets. Among mappable alloreactive CD4+ clones, an average Treg-derived fraction of roughly 71% was observed with siplizumab, compared with 26.9% in control reactions. Roughly 80-95% of proliferating CD4+ or CD8+ clones could not be assigned a naive or memory phenotype. Siplizumab significantly reduced the cumulative frequency of alloreactive sequences traceable to unstimulated CD4+ memory T cells. Whether proliferating Tregs from siplizumab cultures actually had suppressive function was not functionally confirmed. Greater diversity appeared to be present in unstimulated naive T cells than in memory T cells, and a substantial contribution to the alloresponse seemed to be made by naive cells.

Deletion took 0 bases off V and 0 bases off J, with a span of 7 bases between the germline ends. CDR1 and CDR2, per the germline V gene, are SGHRS and YFSETQ. Including the terminal cysteine and phenylalanine, the CDR3 comprises 16 residues. Only CDR3 DNA is held: 48 bases, read in frame from base 1. Libraries were constructed by the immunoSEQ multiplex PCR assay. Some 100,000 TCR templates per sample were assayed by the deep sequencing platform. Genomic DNA extracted from sorted T cells was the material used for TCRbeta CDR3 sequencing. The paper's processing steps were these. Clonal analysis of TCRbeta CDR3 data was done in the R programming language. Alloreactive CD4+ and CD8+ clones were identified by comparing unstimulated samples to CFSE-low samples taken after the reaction. Regulatory or non-regulatory origin was assigned to alloreactive CD4+ clones by matching of sequences to sorted unstimulated Treg and non-Treg repertoires. Drawn from immuneACCESS, this table holds only the in-frame rearrangements with V and J called that TCRdb kept. Clones are partly lost; checked studies trace under half to an unresolved V gene and leave the rest unexplained. V and J calls and clone size are as listed in that table; D and trimming were resolved from the DNA. The sample has about 14,000 clones on record, more than 40% of them singletons. The top ten hold roughly 8.7% of the sample.

Remarks on this clone: Its antigen is unknown. Base qualities are not at hand, and no much larger clone is one base apart.

Cells in the mixed lymphocyte reaction were cultured together at 37 degrees C for 6 days. Responder PBMCs were labelled with CFSE and stimulator PBMCs with Violet Dye, then combined at a 1:1 ratio. Sorted unstimulated T cells, along with proliferating T cells recovered from mixed lymphocyte reactions, underwent TCRbeta CDR3 sequencing. Fresh whole blood from approximately 10 HLA-typed healthy donors was used to isolate PBMCs. For TCR sequencing, responder T cells that had proliferated and were CFSE-low were FACS-sorted once the mixed lymphocyte reaction was over. Sequencing was performed on CFSE-low (dividing) CD4+ T cells sorted from an allogeneic mixed lymphocyte reaction. This clonotype originated in a human donor in good health; the cells came from an allogeneic mixed lymphocyte reaction. Recombination connected TRBV5-1 to TRBJ2-6; too little of a D gene remains to name it. The CDR3 region reads CASSLDGNSGANVLTF. In nucleotides, the sequence is TGCGCCAGCAGCTTGGATGGGAACTCTGGGGCCAACGTCCTGACTTTC. Joined to the reference TRBV5-1 and TRBJ2-6 proteins, this CDR3 gives the full variable domain: KAGVTQTPRYLIKTRGQQVTLSCSPISGHRSVSWYQQTPGQGLQFLFEYFSETQRNKGNFPGRFSGRQFSNSRSEMNVSTLELGDSALYLCASSLDGNSGANVLTFGAGSRLTVL.